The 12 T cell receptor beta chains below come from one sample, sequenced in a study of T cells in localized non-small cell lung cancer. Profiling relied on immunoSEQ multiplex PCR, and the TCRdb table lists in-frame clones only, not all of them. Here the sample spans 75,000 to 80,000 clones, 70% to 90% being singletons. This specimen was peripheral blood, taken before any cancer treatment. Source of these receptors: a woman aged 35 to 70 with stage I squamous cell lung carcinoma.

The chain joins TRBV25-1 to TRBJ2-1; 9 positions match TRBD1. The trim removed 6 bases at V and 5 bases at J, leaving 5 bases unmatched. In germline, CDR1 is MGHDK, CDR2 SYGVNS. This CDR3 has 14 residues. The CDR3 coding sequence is TGTGCCAGCAGGGGACAGGGCTTTAACAATGAGCAGTTCTTC. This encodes CASRGQGFNNEQFF. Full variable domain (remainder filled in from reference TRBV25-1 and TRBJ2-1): EADIYQTPRYLVIGTGKKITLECSQTMGHDKMYWYQQDPGMELHLIHYSYGVNSTEKGDLSSESTVSRIRTEHFPLTLESARPSHTSQYLCASRGQGFNNEQFFGPGTRLTVL.

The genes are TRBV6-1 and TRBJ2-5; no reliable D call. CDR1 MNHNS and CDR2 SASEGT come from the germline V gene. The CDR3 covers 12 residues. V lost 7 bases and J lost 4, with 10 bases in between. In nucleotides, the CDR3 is TGTGCCAGCAAACTCGGGCGAGAGACCCAGTACTTC. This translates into CASKLGRETQYF.

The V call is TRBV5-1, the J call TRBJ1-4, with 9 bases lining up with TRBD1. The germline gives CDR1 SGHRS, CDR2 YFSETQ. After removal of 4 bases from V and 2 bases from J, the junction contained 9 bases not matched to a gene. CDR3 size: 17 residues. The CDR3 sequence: CASSRGTGKVTNEKLFF. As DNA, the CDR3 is TGCGCCAGCAGCCGGGGGACAGGGAAAGTGACTAATGAAAAACTGTTTTTT.

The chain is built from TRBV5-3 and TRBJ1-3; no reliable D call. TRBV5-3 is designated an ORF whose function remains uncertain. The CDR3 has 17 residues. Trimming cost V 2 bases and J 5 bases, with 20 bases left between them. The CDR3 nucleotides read TGTGCCAGAAGCTTCCCCGCAGGCTCATCTCTCAGAAACACCATATATTTT. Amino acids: CARSFPAGSSLRNTIYF.

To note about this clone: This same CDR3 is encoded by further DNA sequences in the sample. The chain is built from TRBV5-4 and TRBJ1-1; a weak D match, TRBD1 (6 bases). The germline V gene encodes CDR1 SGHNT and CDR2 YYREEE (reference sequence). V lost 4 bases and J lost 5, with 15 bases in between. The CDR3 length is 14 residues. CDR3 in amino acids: CASSLGGGGTEAFF. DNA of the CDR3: TGTGCCAGCAGCCTGGGTGGAGGGGGTACTGAAGCTTTCTTT. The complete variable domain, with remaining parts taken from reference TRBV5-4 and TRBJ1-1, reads ETGVTQSPTHLIKTRGQQVTLRCSSQSGHNTVSWYQQALGQGPQFIFQYYREEENGRGNFPPRFSGLQFPNYSSELNVNALELDDSALYLCASSLGGGGTEAFFGQGTRLTVV.

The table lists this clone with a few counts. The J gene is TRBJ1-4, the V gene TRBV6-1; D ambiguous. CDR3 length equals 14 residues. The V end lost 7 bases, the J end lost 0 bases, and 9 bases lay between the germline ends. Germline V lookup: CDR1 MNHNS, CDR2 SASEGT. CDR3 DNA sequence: TGTGCCAGCACGCGTTTCGCAACTAATGAAAAACTGTTTTTT. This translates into CASTRFATNEKLFF.

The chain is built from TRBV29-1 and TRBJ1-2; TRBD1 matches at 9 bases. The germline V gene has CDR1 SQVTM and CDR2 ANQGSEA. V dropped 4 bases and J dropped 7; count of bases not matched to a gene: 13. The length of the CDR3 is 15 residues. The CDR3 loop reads CSVGPDTGGASGYTF. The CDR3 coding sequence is TGCAGCGTTGGCCCGGATACAGGGGGCGCGTCTGGCTACACCTTC.

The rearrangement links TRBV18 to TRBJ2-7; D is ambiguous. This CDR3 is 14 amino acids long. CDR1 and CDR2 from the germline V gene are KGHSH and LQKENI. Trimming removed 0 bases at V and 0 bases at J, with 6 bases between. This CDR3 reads CASSPPVGSYEQYF. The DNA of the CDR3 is TGTGCCAGCTCACCACCGGTCGGCTCCTACGAGCAGTACTTC. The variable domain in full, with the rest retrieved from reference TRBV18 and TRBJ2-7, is NAGVMQNPRHLVRRRGQEARLRCSPMKGHSHVYWYRQLPEEGLKFMVYLQKENIIDESGMPKERFSAEFPKEGPSILRIQQVVRGDSAAYFCASSPPVGSYEQYFGPGTRLTVT.

The CDR3 here is CAISVGQLNTEAFF. The CDR3 nucleotides are TGTGCCATCAGTGTGGGCCAGCTGAACACTGAAGCTTTCTTT. The chain recombines TRBV10-3 with TRBJ1-1; D unclear. Germline loops: CDR1 ENHRY, CDR2 SYGVKD. CDR3 length equals 14 residues. V was cut by 4 bases and J by 0 bases, with 9 bases left in between.

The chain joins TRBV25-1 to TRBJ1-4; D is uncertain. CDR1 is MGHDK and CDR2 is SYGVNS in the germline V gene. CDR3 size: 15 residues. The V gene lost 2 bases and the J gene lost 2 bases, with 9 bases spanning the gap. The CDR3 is CASSEGRWTNEKLFF. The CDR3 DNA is TGTGCCAGCAGTGAAGGCAGGTGGACTAATGAAAAACTGTTTTTT.

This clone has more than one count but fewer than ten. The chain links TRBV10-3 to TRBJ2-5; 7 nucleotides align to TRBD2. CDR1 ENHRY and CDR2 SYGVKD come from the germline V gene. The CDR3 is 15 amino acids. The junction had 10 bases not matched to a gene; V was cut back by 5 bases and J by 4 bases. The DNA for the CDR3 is TGTGCCATCAGTATCCAGGGAGGGGAGCGAGAGACCCAGTACTTC. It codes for CAISIQGGERETQYF.

As DNA, the CDR3 is TGTGCCGCAGAGGGGGAGTCCTACGAGCAGTACTTC. Amino acid sequence: CAAEGESYEQYF. The genes are TRBV7-9 and TRBJ2-7; D is perhaps TRBD1 (6 bases). CDR1 is SEHNR, CDR2 FQNEAQ, per germline (reference sequence). Trimming took 11 bases from V and 1 from J, leaving 12 bases between them. This CDR3 contains 12 residues.